This T cell receptor (beta chain) appears in the sequencing data of a study of CD4 and CD8 cells across lung adenocarcinoma regions. V gave up 2 bases and J gave up 6 bases, with 17 bases separating them. Per the germline V gene, CDR1 is MNHEY and CDR2 is SVGAGI. The CDR3 extends over 16 amino acids. Samples came from patients with localized non-small cell lung adenocarcinoma. One entry per CDR3 protein, called by TCRdb with MiXCR from the PCR reads. The sample records fewer than 5,000 distinct CDR3 sequences, around 54% being singletons. This clonotype was sampled from a female donor with lung adenocarcinoma. The CD4 and CD8 labels of this study may be unreliable. The sequenced material came from CD4+ T cells from the margin of a lung tumor. V is TRBV6-5 and J is TRBJ2-1; D is perhaps TRBD2 (5 bases). CDR3 loop: CASSYGSLVSGNEQFF. CDR3 nucleotides: TGTGCCAGCAGTTACGGTTCACTAGTATCGGGCAATGAGCAGTTCTTC.